This record concerns one T cell receptor (beta chain) sequence. Its cognate antigen is unknown. The data were obtained in a study of T cell responses to AZD1222 COVID-19 vaccine. Germline-derived CDR1 and CDR2 are SNHLY and FYNNEI. The CDR3 is 14 amino acids. Trimming took 7 bases from V and 16 from J, leaving 26 bases between them. Findings and caveats of the study: Baseline testing showed seropositivity in only five to seven AZD1222 recipients. Vaccine-associated CD4 TCRs ranged over spike, dominating at 160-218 and 743-854. All repertoire sampling was performed exclusively after the peak T cell response. Most donors were white British, females outnumbered males, and clonal diversity was possibly underestimated.

Produced via immunoSEQ multiplex PCR; TCRdb's table is partial and in-frame only. The data hold roughly 76,000 clones, with roughly 90% observed a single time. The receptor was isolated from an adult in good health. Sequences were derived from peripheral blood, sampled on day 0 of AZD1222 vaccination. The chain recombines TRBV2 with TRBJ2-1, with D perhaps TRBD2 (5 bases). The DNA for the CDR3 is TGTGCCAGCACTGCCCCCAGGCGCGGGCGAGTGGCTTTCTTC. Translation gives CASTAPRRGRVAFF.